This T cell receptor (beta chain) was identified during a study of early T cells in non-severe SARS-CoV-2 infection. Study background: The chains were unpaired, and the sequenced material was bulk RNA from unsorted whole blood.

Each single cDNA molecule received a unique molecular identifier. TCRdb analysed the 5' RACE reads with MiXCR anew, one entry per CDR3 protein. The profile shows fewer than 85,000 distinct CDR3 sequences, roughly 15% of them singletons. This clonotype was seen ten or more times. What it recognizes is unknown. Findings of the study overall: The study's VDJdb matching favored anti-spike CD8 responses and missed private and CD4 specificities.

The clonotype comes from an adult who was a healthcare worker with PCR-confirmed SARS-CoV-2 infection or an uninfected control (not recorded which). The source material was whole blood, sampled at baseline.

The CDR3 region is CASSVPGPDNEKLFF. Here the CDR3 DNA reads TGTGCCAGCAGTGTCCCGGGACCGGATAATGAAAAACTGTTTTTT. The chain combines TRBV28 with TRBJ1-4; the D gene is possibly TRBD1 (5 bases). The CDR3 totals 15 residues. With 5 bases removed from V and 4 bases from J, the gap between germline ends came to 14 bases. CDR1 and CDR2 (germline): MDHEN, SYDVKM. Full variable domain (missing parts from reference TRBV28 and TRBJ1-4): DVKVTQSSRYLVKRTGEKVFLECVQDMDHENMFWYRQDPGLGLRLIYFSYDVKMKEKGDIPEGYSVSREKKERFSLILESASTNQTSMYLCASSVPGPDNEKLFFGSGTQLSVL.